This T cell receptor (beta chain) comes out of a study of cytomegalovirus exposure and HLA in healthy donors. General study results and limits: Association with HLA alleles at 0.05 false discovery rate was found for 15,000 or so TCR beta sequences in a later analysis. Sequencing artifact likely explains a cluster of highly shared sequence variants.

The V segment lost 2 bases and the J segment 6 bases; nucleotides outside the gene matches: 1. Germline V gene data show CDR1 as SGHTA and CDR2 as FQGTGA. The CDR3 spans 14 residues. 60 Vbeta and 13 Jbeta primers were used in PCR. TCRdb keeps only in-frame clones here, not all; method: immunoSEQ multiplex PCR. The sample has about 130,000 clones; 70% to 80% are singletons. As to this clone: What it binds is not known.

The receptor's source is a female donor in good health and CMV-seropositive. The material sequenced was PBMCs. V is TRBV7-3 and J is TRBJ2-1, with TRBD1 matching 10 bases. The CDR3 DNA sequence: TGTGCCAGCAGCTTAGGGACAGGGGCCAATGAGCAGTTCTTC. It specifies CASSLGTGANEQFF.